This T cell receptor (beta chain) was sequenced for a study of T and B cells in COVID-19 patients. Whole-study context: Most recovered patients had mild to moderate COVID-19 treated as outpatients. Regarding the study as a whole: Sorted SARS-CoV-2-responsive or tetramer+ T cells and CD4+, regulatory and CD8+ subsets were not yet sequenced. Exclusive to the recovered cohort were some 2,300 TCR clusters, 30 to 40 of them with low generation probability.

TRB rearrangements were amplified by multiplex PCR with BIOMED2 TRB-A/B primers. One entry per CDR3 protein, called by TCRdb with MiXCR from the multiplex PCR reads. This table holds roughly 18,000 distinct CDR3 sequences, around 30% found once. Blood genomic DNA input for TRB amplification was roughly 250-500 ng. A few counts support this clonotype. Its matching antigen is unknown. This CDR3 comprises 17 residues. Germline V lookup: CDR1 SGHDT, CDR2 YYEEEE. V trimming: 4 bases; J trimming: 6 bases; junction bases outside the gene matches: 12. Sequencing used blood. The V call is TRBV5-6, the J call TRBJ2-1, with 11 bases matching TRBD2. The receptor comes from a human donor who had recovered from COVID-19. The CDR3 nucleotides read TGTGCCAGCAGCCCCCCTAGCGGGGGGTCGCCTCGCAATGAGCAGTTCTTC. This encodes CASSPPSGGSPRNEQFF.